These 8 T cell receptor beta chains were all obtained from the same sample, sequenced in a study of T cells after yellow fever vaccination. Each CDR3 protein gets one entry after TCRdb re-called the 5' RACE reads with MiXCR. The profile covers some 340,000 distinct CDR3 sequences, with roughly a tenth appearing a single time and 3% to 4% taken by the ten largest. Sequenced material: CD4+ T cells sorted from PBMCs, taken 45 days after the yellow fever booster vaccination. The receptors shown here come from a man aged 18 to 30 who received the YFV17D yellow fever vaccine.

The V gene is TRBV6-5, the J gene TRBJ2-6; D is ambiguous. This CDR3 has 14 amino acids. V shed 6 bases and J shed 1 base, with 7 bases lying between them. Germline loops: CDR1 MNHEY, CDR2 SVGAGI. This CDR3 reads CASRANSGANVLTF. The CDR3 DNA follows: TGTGCCAGCAGGGCGAATTCTGGGGCCAACGTCCTGACTTTC.

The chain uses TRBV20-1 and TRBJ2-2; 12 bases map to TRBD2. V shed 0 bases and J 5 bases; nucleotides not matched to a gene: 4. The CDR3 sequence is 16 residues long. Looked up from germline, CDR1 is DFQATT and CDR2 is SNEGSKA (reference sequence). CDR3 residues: CSARDRTSGGTGELFF. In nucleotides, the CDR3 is TGCAGTGCTAGAGATCGAACTAGCGGGGGGACCGGGGAGCTGTTTTTT.

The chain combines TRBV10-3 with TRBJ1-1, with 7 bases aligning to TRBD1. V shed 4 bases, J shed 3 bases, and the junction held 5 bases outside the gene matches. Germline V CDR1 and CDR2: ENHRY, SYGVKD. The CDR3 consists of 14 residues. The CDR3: CAISAQGVDTEAFF. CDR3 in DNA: TGTGCCATCAGTGCCCAGGGGGTCGACACTGAAGCTTTCTTT.

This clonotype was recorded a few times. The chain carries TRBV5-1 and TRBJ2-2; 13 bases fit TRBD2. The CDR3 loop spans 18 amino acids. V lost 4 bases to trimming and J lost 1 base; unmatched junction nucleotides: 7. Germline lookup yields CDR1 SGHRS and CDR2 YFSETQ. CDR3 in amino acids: CASSPRTSGGLNTGELFF. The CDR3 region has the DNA TGCGCCAGCAGCCCTAGGACTAGCGGGGGCCTGAACACCGGGGAGCTGTTTTTT.

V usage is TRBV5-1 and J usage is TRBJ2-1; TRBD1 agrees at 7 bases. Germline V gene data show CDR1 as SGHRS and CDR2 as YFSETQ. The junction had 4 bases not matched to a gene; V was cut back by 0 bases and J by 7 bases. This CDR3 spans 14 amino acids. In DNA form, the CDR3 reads TGCGCCAGCAGCTTGGGACAGGGCAGAAATGAGCAGTTCTTC. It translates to CASSLGQGRNEQFF.

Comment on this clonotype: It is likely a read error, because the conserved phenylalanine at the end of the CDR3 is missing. CDR3 loop: CASRGDSARQAFL. CDR3 nucleotide sequence: TGTGCCAGCAGGGGGGACAGTGCAAGGCAAGCTTTCCTT. V gene TRBV6-1 combines with J gene TRBJ1-1; TRBD1 matches at 7 bases. The CDR3 contains 13 residues. The ends lost 6 bases at V and 9 bases at J; junction bases unmatched: 10. Germline loops: CDR1 MNHNS, CDR2 SASEGT.

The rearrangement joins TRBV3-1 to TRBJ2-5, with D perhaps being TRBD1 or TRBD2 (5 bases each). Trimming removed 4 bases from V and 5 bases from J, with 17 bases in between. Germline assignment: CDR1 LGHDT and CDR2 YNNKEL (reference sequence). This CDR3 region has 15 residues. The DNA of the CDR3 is TGTGCCAGCAGCCTCCCCGGGACGGTAGGGGAGACCCAGTACTTC. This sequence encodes CASSLPGTVGETQYF.

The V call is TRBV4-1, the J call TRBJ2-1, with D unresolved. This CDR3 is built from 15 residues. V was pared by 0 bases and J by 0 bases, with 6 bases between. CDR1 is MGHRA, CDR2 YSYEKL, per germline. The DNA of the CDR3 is TGCGCCAGCAGCCAAGATGCGAGCTCCTACAATGAGCAGTTCTTC. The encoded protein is CASSQDASSYNEQFF.